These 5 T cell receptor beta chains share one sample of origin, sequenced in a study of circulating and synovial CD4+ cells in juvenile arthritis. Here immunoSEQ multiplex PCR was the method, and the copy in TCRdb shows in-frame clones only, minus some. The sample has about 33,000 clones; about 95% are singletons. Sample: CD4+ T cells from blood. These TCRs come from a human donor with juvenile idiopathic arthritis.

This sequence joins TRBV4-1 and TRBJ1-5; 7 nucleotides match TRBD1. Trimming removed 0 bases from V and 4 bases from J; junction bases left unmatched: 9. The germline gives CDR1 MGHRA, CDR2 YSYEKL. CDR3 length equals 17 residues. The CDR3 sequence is CASSQDGQRGPNQPQHF. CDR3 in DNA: TGCGCCAGCAGCCAAGATGGTCAAAGGGGGCCGAATCAGCCCCAGCATTTT.

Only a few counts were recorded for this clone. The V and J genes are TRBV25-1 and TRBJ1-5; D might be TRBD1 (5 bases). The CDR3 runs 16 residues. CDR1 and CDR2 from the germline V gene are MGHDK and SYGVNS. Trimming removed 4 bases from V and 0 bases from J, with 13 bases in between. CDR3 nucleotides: TGTGCCAGCAGTGGGGGGGGGACTTATAGCAATCAGCCCCAGCATTTT. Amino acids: CASSGGGTYSNQPQHF.

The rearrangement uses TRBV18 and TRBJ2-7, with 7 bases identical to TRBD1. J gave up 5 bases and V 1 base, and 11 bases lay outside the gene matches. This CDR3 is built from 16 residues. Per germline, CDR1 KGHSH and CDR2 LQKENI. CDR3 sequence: CASSPLRDRETNEQYF. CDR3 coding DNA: TGTGCCAGCTCACCACTACGAGACAGGGAGACCAACGAGCAGTACTTC. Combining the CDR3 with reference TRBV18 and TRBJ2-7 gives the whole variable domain NAGVMQNPRHLVRRRGQEARLRCSPMKGHSHVYWYRQLPEEGLKFMVYLQKENIIDESGMPKERFSAEFPKEGPSILRIQQVVRGDSAAYFCASSPLRDRETNEQYFGPGTRLTVT.

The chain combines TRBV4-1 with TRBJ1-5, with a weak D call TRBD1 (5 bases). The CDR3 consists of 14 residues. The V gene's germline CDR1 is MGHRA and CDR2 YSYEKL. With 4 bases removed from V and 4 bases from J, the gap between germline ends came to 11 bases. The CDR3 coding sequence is TGCGCCAGCAGCCTTCTCCAGGGAAATCAGCCCCAGCATTTT. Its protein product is CASSLLQGNQPQHF.

CDR3 loop: CASSVRLAGELFF. The DNA of the CDR3 is TGTGCCAGCAGCGTCAGGTTAGCCGGGGAGCTGTTTTTT. The chain combines TRBV9 with TRBJ2-2; D remains ambiguous. Germline loops: CDR1 SGDLS, CDR2 YYNGEE. Trimming removed 2 bases at V and 6 bases at J, with 8 bases between. The length of the CDR3 is 13 residues.